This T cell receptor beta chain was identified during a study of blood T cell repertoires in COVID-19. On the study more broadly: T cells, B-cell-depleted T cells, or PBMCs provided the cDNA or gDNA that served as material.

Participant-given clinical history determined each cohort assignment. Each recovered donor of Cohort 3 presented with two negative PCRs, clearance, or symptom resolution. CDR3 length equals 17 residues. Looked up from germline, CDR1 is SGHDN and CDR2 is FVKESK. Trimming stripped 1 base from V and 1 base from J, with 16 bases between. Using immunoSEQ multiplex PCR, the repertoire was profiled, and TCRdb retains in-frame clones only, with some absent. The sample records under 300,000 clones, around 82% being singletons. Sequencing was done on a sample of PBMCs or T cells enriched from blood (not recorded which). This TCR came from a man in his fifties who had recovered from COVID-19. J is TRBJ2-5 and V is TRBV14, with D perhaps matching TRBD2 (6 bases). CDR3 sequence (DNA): TGTGCCAGCAGCCAAGGAATGGGTAGCGGACTCCAAGAGACCCAGTACTTC. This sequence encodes CASSQGMGSGLQETQYF.